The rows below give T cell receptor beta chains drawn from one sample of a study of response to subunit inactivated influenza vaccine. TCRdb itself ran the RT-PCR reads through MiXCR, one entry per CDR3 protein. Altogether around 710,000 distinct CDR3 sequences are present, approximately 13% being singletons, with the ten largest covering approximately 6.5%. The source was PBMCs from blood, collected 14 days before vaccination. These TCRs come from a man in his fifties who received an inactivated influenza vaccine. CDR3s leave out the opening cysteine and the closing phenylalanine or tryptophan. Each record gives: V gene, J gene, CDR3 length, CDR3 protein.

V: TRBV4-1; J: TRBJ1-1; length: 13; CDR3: ASSPGQGLNTEAF
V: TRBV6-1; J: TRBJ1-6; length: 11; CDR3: ASRSAGGRSLH
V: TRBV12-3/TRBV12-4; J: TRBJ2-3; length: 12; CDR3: ASRQGGGGDTQY
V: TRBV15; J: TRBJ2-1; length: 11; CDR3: ATSTRTGDEQF
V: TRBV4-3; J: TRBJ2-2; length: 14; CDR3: ASSQGRLANTGELF
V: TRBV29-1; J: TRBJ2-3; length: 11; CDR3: SVGGLVTDTQY
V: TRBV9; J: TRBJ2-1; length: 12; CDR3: AGTGGDSYNEQF
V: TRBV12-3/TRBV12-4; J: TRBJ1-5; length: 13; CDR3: ASSFELSPNQPQH
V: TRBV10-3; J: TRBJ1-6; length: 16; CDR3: AISESGTGSSYNSPLH
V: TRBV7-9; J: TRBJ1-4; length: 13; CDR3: ASSVGPAQGEKLF
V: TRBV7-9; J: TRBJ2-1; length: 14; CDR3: ASSSPGTSSYNEKF
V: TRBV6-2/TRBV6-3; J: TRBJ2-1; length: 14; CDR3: ASSSRGGSTYNEQF
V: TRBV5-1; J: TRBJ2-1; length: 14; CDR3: ASSLVASGSYNEQF
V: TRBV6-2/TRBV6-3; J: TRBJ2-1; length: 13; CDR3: ASSYTKAEVLEQF
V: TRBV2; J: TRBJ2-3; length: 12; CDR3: ASSRGGFQDTQY
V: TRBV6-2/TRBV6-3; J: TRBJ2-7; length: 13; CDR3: ASSRGPRHPYEQY
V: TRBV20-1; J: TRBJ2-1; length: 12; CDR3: SAIAASSYNEQF
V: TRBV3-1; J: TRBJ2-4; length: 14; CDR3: ASSHPGGVTKNIQY
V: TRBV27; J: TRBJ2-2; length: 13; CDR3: ASSLDGPRSGELF
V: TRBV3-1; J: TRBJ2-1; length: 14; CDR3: ASSHTSGSSYNEQF
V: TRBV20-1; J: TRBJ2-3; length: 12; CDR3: SARAPHLTDTQY
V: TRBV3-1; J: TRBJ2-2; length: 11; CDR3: ASSQAGYRELF
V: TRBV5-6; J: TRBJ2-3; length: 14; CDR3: ASSFGASGRTDTQY